This T cell receptor (beta chain) was found in a study of OX40 agonist ivuxolimab in advanced cancers. Across the whole study: The diagnoses of dose-escalation patients were hepatocellular carcinoma, melanoma, renal cell or head and neck cancer. Participants could have had prior anti-PD-1, anti-PD-L1 or anti-CTLA-4 therapy, and roughly 39% had some. The study's findings and limits: The study found among the lowest clonal expansion in partial responders at 0.1-3.0 mg/kg.

Notes on this clone: Its antigen remains unknown.

Method: immunoSEQ multiplex PCR; TCRdb's copy keeps in-frame clones and lacks some. Of tens of thousands of clones listed, 92% are singletons. CDR1 is MGHDK and CDR2 is SYGVNS in the germline V gene. The germline V and J ends were trimmed by 6 bases and 3 bases, with 11 bases remaining between them. The CDR3 runs to 13 residues. The sample consisted of CD4+ or CD8+ T cells sorted from blood, taken in a trial of the OX40 agonist ivuxolimab. This chain connects TRBV25-1 to TRBJ1-1; no definite D call. The source of this sequence is an adult with an advanced solid tumor such as melanoma, head and neck, liver or kidney cancer. The CDR3 DNA reads as TGTGCCAGCAGGGCAGACGGGCACACTGAAGCTTTCTTT. Amino acid sequence: CASRADGHTEAFF.